This TCR beta chain is from a study of tumor-infiltrating lymphocytes in primary liver carcinoma. Both RNA and DNA were isolated together from about 21-30 mg of bulk tissue that had not been sorted. Every patient had chronic HBV infection and was treatment-naive. A constant-region primer primed TCR beta cDNA synthesis from around 500 ng of total RNA. Libraries for TCR beta were built through three nested multiplex PCR rounds, which together made up a slightly modified ARM-PCR procedure. Use of TRBV1-TRBV30 forward primers with a C-beta reverse primer characterized the first two PCR rounds, which lasted ten to eleven cycles each. TCRdb re-derived calls from the multiplex PCR reads in MiXCR, one entry per CDR3 protein. Counted here are 25,000 to 35,000 distinct CDR3 sequences, less than 80% occurring once; the ten biggest clones make up under 40%. Germline-derived CDR1 and CDR2 are MDHEN and SYDVKM. The length of the CDR3 is 13 residues. The ends were cut back, 10 bases at V and 6 bases at J, with 16 bases in the middle.

The rearrangement joins TRBV28 to TRBJ1-5, with D maybe TRBD1 (6 bases). The source of this sequence is a man aged 40-50 years with primary liver carcinoma and hepatitis B virus infection. Specimen: liver tumor tissue from sampling region 5. Stated subset: tumor region T5, tumor centre. CDR3 in DNA: TGTGCCATCTCAACAGGGTCCCGTCAGCCCCAGCATTTT. This codes for CAISTGSRQPQHF.